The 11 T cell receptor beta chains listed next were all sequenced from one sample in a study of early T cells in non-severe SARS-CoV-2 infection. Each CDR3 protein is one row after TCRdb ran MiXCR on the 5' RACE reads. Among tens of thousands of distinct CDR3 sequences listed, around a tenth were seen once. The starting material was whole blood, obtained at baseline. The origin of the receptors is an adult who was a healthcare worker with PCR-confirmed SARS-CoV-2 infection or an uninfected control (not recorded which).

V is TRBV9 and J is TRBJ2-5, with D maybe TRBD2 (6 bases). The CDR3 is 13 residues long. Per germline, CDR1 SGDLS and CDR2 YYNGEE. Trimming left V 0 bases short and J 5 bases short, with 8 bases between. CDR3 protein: CASSVAGVETQYF. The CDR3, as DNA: TGTGCCAGCAGCGTAGCGGGGGTGGAGACCCAGTACTTC.

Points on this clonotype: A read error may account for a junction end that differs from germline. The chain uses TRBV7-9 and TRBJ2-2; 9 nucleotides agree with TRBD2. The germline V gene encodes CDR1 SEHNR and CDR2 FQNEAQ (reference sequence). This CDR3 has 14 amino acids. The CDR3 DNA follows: TGTGCCAGCAGCCTAGCGGGGCACACCGGGGAGCTGTTTTTT. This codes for CASSLAGHTGELFF.

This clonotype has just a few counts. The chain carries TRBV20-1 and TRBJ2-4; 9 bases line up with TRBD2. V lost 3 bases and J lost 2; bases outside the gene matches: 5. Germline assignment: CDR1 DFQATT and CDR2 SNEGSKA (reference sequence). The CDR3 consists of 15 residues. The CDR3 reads CSASQAGGSKNIQYF. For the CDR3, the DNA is TGCAGTGCTAGTCAAGCGGGGGGCTCCAAAAACATTCAGTACTTC.

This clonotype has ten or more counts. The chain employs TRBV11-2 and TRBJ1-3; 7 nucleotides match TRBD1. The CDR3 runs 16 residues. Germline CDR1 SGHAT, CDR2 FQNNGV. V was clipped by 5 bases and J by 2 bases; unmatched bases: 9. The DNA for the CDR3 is TGTGCCAGCAGCAGGATGAGGGGGCTAACTGGAAACACCATATATTTT. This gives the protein CASSRMRGLTGNTIYF.

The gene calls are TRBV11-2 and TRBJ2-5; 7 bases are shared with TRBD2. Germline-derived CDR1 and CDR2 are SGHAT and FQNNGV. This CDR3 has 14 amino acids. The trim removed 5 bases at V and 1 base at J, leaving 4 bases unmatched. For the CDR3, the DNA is TGTGCCAGCAGCCGCGGGGGTACCCAAGAGACCCAGTACTTC. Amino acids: CASSRGGTQETQYF. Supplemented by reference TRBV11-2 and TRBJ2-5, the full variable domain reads EAGVAQSPRYKIIEKRQSVAFWCNPISGHATLYWYQQILGQGPKLLIQFQNNGVVDDSQLPKDRFSAERLKGVDSTLKIQPAKLEDSAVYLCASSRGGTQETQYFGPGTRLLVL.

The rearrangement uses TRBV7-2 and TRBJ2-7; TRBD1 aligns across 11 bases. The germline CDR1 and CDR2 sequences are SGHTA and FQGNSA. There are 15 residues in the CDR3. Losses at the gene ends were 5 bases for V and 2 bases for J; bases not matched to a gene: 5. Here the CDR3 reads CASSLGQGVPYEQYF. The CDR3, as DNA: TGTGCCAGCAGCCTGGGACAGGGGGTCCCCTACGAGCAGTACTTC.

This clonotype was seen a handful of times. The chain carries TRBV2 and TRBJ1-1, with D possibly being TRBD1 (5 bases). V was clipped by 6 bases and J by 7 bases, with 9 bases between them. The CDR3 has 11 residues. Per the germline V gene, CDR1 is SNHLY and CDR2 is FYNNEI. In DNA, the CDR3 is TGTGCCAGCAGCGACGACAGTGAAGCTTTCTTT. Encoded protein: CASSDDSEAFF.

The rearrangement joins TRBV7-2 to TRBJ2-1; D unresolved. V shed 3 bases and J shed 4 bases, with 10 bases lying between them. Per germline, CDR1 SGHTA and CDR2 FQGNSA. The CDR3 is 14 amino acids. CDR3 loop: CASSLMIQYNEQFF. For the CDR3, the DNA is TGTGCCAGCAGCTTGATGATACAGTACAATGAGCAGTTCTTC.

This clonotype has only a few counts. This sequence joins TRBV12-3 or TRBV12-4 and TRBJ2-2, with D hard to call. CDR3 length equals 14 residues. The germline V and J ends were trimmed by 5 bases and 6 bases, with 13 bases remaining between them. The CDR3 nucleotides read TGTGCCAGCAGTACACTCAGGTCCCCCGGGGAGCTGTTTTTT. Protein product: CASSTLRSPGELFF.

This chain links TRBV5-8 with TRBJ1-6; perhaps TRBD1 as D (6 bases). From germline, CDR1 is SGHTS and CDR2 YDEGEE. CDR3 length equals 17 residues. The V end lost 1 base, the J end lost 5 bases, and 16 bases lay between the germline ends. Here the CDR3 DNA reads TGTGCCAGCAGCTTGAACGTTCGGACAGATGATAATTCACCCCTCCACTTT. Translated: CASSLNVRTDDNSPLHF.

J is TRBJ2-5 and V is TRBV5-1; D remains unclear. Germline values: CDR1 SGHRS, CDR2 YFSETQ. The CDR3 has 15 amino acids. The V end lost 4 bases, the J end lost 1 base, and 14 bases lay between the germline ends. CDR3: CASSLGLDLQETQYF. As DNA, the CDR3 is TGCGCCAGCAGCCTTGGCCTGGATCTCCAAGAGACCCAGTACTTC.